Detailed here is one TCR beta chain. Its cognate antigen is unknown. This CDR3 spans 16 amino acids. From germline, CDR1 is MGHDK and CDR2 SYGVNS. V shed 0 bases and J 2 bases; nucleotides not matched to a gene: 2. PCR amplification relied on 60 Vbeta primers (plus 13 Jbeta primers). Using immunoSEQ multiplex PCR, the repertoire was profiled, and TCRdb retains in-frame clones only, with some absent. The profile shows roughly 120,000 clones, around three quarters of them singletons. The sample belongs to a study of cytomegalovirus exposure and HLA in healthy donors. Whole-study findings and limits: The study put 150 to 200 TCR beta chains on its list as cytomegalovirus-associated. CMV serostatus was the only immune exposure information that was available.

This chain connects TRBV25-1 to TRBJ2-3, with TRBD2 matching 10 bases. This receptor was taken from a human donor in good health. What was sequenced was PBMCs. The CDR3: CASSEYGTSVTDTQYF. The CDR3 DNA follows: TGTGCCAGCAGTGAATATGGGACTAGCGTCACAGATACGCAGTATTTT.